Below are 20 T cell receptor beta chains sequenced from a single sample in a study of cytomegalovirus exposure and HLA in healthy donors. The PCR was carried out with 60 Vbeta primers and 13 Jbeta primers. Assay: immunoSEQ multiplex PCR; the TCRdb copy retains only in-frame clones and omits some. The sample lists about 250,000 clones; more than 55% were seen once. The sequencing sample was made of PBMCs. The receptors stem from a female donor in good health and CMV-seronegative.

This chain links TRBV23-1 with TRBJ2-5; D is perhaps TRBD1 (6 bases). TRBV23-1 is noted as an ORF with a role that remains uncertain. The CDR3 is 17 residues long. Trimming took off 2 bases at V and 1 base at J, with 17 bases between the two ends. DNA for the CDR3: TGCGCCAGCAGTCAAATCCAGGGGTCCCCTTCCCAAGAGACCCAGTACTTC. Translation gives CASSQIQGSPSQETQYF.

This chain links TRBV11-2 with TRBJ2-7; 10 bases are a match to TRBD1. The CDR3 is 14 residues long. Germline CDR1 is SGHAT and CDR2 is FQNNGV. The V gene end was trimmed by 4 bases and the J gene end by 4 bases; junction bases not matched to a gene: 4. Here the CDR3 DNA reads TGTGCCAGCAGCTCGCCGGGACAGGGGTACGAGCAGTACTTC. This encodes CASSSPGQGYEQYF.

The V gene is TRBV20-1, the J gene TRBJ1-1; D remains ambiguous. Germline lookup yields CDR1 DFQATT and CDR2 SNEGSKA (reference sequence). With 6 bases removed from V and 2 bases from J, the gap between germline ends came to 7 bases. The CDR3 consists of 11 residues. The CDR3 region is CSAWRNTEAFF. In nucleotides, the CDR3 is TGCAGTGCCTGGAGAAACACTGAAGCTTTCTTT.

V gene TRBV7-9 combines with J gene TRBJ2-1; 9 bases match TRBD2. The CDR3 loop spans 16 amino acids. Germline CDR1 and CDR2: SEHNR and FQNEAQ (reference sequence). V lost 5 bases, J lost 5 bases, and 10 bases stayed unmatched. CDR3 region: CASSPTGTSPHNEQFF. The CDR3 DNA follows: TGTGCCAGCAGCCCGACCGGGACTAGCCCCCACAATGAGCAGTTCTTC. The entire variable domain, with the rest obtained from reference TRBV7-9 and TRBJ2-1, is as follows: DTGVSQNPRHKITKRGQNVTFRCDPISEHNRLYWYRQTLGQGPEFLTYFQNEAQLEKSRLLSDRFSAERPKGSFSTLEIQRTEQGDSAMYLCASSPTGTSPHNEQFFGPGTRLTVL.

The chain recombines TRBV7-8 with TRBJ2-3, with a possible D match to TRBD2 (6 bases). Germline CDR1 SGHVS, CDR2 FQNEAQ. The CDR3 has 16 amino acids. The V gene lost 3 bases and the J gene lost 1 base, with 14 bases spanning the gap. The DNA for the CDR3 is TGTGCCAGCAGCTTTCTTCGAGCGGGCGGCACAGATACGCAGTATTTT. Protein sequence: CASSFLRAGGTDTQYF.

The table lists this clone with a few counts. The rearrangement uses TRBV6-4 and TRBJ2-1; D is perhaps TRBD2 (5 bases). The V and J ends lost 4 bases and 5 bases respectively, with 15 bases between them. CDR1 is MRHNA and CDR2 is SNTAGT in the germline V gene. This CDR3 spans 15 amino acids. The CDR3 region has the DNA TGTGCCAGCAGTGTCGAGGGAGCTCTCAACAATGAGCAGTTCTTC. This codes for CASSVEGALNNEQFF.

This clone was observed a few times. CDR3 amino acids: CASSSFSGSPNEQFF. The DNA of the CDR3 is TGCGCCAGCAGCTCCTTTAGCGGGAGCCCCAATGAGCAGTTCTTC. The chain links TRBV5-1 to TRBJ2-1; 9 bases line up with TRBD2. Trimming took 3 bases from V and 6 from J; bases not matched to a gene: 7. This CDR3 contains 15 residues. CDR1 SGHRS and CDR2 YFSETQ come from the germline V gene.

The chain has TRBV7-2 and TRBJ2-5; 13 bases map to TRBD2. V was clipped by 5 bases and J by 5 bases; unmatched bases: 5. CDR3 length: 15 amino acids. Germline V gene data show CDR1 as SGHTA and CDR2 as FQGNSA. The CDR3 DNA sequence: TGTGCCAGCAGCCGGACTAGCGGGAGAATGGAGACCCAGTACTTC. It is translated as CASSRTSGRMETQYF.

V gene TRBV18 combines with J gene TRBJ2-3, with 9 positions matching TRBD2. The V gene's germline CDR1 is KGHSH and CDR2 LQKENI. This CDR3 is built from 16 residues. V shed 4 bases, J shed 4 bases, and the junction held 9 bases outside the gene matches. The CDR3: CASSLSGTSNSDTQYF. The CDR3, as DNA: TGTGCCAGCTCACTGTCGGGGACTAGCAATTCAGATACGCAGTATTTT.

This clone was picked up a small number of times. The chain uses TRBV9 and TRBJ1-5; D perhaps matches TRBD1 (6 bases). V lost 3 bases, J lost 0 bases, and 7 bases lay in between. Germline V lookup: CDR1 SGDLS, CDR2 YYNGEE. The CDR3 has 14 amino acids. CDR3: CASSGRGSNQPQHF. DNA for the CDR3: TGTGCCAGCAGCGGCAGGGGTAGCAATCAGCCCCAGCATTTT.

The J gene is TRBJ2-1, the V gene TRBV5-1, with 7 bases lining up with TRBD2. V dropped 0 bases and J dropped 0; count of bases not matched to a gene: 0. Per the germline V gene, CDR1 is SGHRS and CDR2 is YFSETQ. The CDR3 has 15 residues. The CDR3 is CASSLGTSSYNEQFF. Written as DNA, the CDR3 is TGCGCCAGCAGCTTGGGGACTAGCTCCTACAATGAGCAGTTCTTC.

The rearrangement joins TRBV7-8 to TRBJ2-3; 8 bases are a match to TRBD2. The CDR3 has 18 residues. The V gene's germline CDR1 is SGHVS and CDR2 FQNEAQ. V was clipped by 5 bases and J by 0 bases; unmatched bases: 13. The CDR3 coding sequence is TGTGCCAGCAGCCATATAGCGGGAAGAAGGTTTAGCACAGATACGCAGTATTTT. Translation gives CASSHIAGRRFSTDTQYF.

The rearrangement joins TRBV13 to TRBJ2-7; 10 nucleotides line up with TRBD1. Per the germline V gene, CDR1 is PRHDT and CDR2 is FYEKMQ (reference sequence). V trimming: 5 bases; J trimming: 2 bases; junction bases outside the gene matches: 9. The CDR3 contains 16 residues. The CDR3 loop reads CASSPHLGTGAYEQYF. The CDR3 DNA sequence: TGTGCCAGCAGCCCACACCTTGGGACAGGGGCCTACGAGCAGTACTTC.

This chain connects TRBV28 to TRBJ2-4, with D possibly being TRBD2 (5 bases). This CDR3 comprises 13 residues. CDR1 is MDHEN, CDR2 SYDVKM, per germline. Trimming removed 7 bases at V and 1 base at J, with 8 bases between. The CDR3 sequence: CASTPGAKNIQYF. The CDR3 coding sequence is TGTGCCAGCACGCCGGGGGCCAAAAACATTCAGTACTTC.

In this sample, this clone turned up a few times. This CDR3 is CASSADRNTEAFF. The CDR3 nucleotides are TGCGCCAGCAGCGCTGACAGGAACACTGAAGCTTTCTTT. The chain recombines TRBV5-1 with TRBJ1-1; weak D call: TRBD1 (5 bases). CDR3 length equals 13 residues. CDR1 and CDR2 from the germline V gene are SGHRS and YFSETQ. V was cut by 4 bases and J by 1 base, with 8 bases left in between.

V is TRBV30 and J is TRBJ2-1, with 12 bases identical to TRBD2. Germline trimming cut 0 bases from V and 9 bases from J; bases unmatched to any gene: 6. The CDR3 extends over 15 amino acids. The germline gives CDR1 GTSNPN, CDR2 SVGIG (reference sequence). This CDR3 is CAWSVATSGRSEQFF. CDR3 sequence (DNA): TGTGCCTGGAGTGTCGCGACTAGCGGGAGAAGTGAGCAGTTCTTC.

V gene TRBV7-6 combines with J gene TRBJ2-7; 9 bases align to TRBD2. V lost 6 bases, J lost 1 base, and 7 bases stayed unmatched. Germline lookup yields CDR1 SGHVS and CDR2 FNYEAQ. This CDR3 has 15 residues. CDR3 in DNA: TGTGCCAGCAGTCCGGGACTAGCAATTTCCTACGAGCAGTACTTC. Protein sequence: CASSPGLAISYEQYF.

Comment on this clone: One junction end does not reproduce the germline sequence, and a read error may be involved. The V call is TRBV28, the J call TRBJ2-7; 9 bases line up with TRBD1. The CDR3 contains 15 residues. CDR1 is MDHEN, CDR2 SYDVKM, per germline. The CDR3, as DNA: TGTGCCGGCAGTTTACTGGGGACAGGGTACTACGAGCAGTACTTC. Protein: CAGSLLGTGYYEQYF.

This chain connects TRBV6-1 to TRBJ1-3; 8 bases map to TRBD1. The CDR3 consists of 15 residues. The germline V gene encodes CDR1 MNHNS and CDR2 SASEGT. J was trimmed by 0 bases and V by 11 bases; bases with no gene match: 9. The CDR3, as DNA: TGTGCCCGTCCCAGAACAGGGGGCTCTGGAAACACCATATATTTT. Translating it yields CARPRTGGSGNTIYF.

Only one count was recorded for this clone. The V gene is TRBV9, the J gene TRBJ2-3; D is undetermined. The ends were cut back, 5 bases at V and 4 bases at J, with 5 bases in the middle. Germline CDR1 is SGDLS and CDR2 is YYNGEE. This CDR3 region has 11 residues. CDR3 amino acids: CASSEADTQYF. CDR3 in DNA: TGTGCCAGCAGTGAGGCAGATACGCAGTATTTT.